A selection of T cell receptor beta chains follows, all from one sample in a study of T cell changes during pregnancy in multiple sclerosis. Only in-frame clones appear in the TCRdb table, and some are missing; sequencing was by immunoSEQ multiplex PCR. Altogether tens of thousands of clones are present, about 92% being singletons, with the ten largest covering less than 0.25%. Sequences were derived from CD4+ T cells from peripheral blood mononuclear cells, sampled in the third trimester of pregnancy. The origin of the receptors is a female donor with multiple sclerosis, enrolled in a pregnancy study. Both conserved end residues are part of each CDR3. Each record gives: V gene, J gene, CDR3 protein.

V gene: TRBV5-4
J gene: TRBJ2-6
CDR3 protein: CASSLAGSPSGANVLTF

V gene: TRBV28
J gene: TRBJ2-7
CDR3 protein: CASRPPSMEQYF

V gene: TRBV19
J gene: TRBJ1-5
CDR3 protein: CATSSGTASYQPQHF

V gene: TRBV30
J gene: TRBJ1-2
CDR3 protein: CAWSSGGTRDYGYTF

V gene: TRBV6-1
J gene: TRBJ2-5
CDR3 protein: CASSDRGQETQYF

V gene: TRBV5-4
J gene: TRBJ2-3
CDR3 protein: CASSWSDRGKDTQYF

V gene: TRBV6-1
J gene: TRBJ1-2
CDR3 protein: CASSEERGRVDGYTF

V gene: TRBV2
J gene: TRBJ2-7
CDR3 protein: CASSGTGGSHEQYF

V gene: TRBV6-1
J gene: TRBJ1-3
CDR3 protein: CASIPMRAGNTIYF

V gene: TRBV27
J gene: TRBJ2-7
CDR3 protein: CASSRRAGRNEQYF